This T cell receptor (beta chain) was captured by sequencing in a study of breast tumors, draining lymph nodes, adjacent tissues (dated by TCRdb to 2016 to 2017). A note on the overall study: TCR beta repertoires were compared across tumor, adjacent nontumor tissue and axillary lymph nodes obtained from breast cancer patients. In human breast cancer, the study set out to assess how tumor, surrounding tissue and draining lymph node repertoires relate to one another and whether T cells might be exchanged between them. Overall results and qualifications from the work: The data were judged consistent with most tumor T cells deriving from the lymph node and then expanding within tumor tissue. The conclusion that tumor T cells originate in lymph nodes was presented as consistent with a hypothesis rather than as directly demonstrated. The similarity between tumor and nontumor tissue repertoires was significantly greater in luminal-like breast cancer than in basal-like breast cancer. Tumor T-cell repertoires showed less diversity than lymph node repertoires and more diversity than nontumor tissue repertoires, and tumor T-cell repertoires showed preferential V and J gene usage.

Instrument on record: Illumina HiSeq 2000. TCR beta chain libraries were generated by multiplex PCR amplification. The amplified TCR beta chain products were analyzed by high-throughput sequencing. Through fastp at Q25 and MiXCR, TCRdb rebuilt clones from the public reads, retaining in-frame beta chains. When rows share a CDR3 protein, they turn into one entry using the most common DNA and genes. The sample includes 150,000 to 250,000 distinct CDR3 sequences, with roughly 31% observed a single time. The ten largest account for 4.3% of the sample. This clonotype showed up many times. What antigen it recognizes has not been identified. There are no base qualities to consult, and no much larger clone falls within one base. Lymph node samples were obtained from the axillary draining lymph nodes of breast cancer patients. The CDR3, cysteine through phenylalanine, is 15 amino acids long. The only DNA kept is the CDR3, 45 bases in frame from the first base. Trimming removed 1 base from V and 10 bases from J; the gene matches leave 8 bases unexplained. For CDR1 and CDR2, the germline V gene lists SGHVS and FQNEAQ.

Sequencing was carried out using axillary lymph node tissue. The clonotype was recovered from a female donor with breast cancer. Some clones in this sample may be carry-over from other donors' samples. The rearrangement combines TRBV7-8 with TRBJ2-1, and TRBD2 matches 9 of the central bases. For the CDR3, the sequence is CASSLERGRAEEQFF. The DNA reads TGTGCCAGCAGCTTAGAGCGCGGGAGGGCGGAAGAGCAGTTCTTC.